A single sample gave rise to the 18 T cell receptor beta chains below, sequenced in a study of metastatic and nonmetastatic thyroid tumors. Patients had received no treatment of any kind before thyroid surgery. TCRdb re-called the PCR reads through MiXCR. The table includes some 23,000 clones, over 9.5% detected once. Material: blood. These receptors were taken from a female donor with papillary thyroid cancer or a benign thyroid nodule (not recorded which). Some clones in this sample may be carry-over from other donors' samples.

There are a few counts of this clone. The rearrangement joins TRBV6-9 to TRBJ1-3; 9 nucleotides align to TRBD1. This CDR3 comprises 17 residues. Per the germline V gene, CDR1 is MNHGY and CDR2 is SVAAGI. Losses at the gene ends were 4 bases for V and 1 base for J; bases not matched to a gene: 8. In DNA, the CDR3 is TGTGCCAGCAGTTCTTCCGGGGGACAGGGATCTGGAAACACCATATATTTT. This gives the protein CASSSSGGQGSGNTIYF.

In its sample, this clone was seen many times. The genes are TRBV28 and TRBJ1-2; D remains unclear. V was shortened by 6 bases and J by 0 bases, with 14 bases between the two germline ends. CDR1 and CDR2 from the germline V gene are MDHEN and SYDVKM. CDR3 size: 15 residues. The CDR3 loop is CASRVGRLANYGYTF. In DNA, the CDR3 is TGTGCCAGCAGAGTTGGGAGGTTGGCTAACTATGGCTACACCTTC.

In this sample, this clone turned up a few times. An end of the junction does not agree with germline; a read error may underlie this. The V and J genes are TRBV12-3 or TRBV12-4 and TRBJ2-6; D unclear. There are 15 residues in the CDR3. This chain's CDR3 is CASSLVSSWANFLTF. DNA of the CDR3: TGTGCCAGCAGTTTGGTTAGCTCTTGGGCCAACTTCCTGACTTTC.

This clone has only a few counts. The germline gene is not matched at one end of the junction; a read error may be the cause. V and J are TRBV6-2 or TRBV6-3 and TRBJ2-5, with a tentative D call TRBD1 (6 bases). The CDR3 covers 15 residues. Germline V gene data show CDR1 as MNHEY and CDR2 as SVGEGT. CDR3 DNA sequence: TGTGCCAGTAGTTACGCGGACAGAGTTTTAGAGACCCAGTACTTC. It is translated as CASSYADRVLETQYF.

This clone showed up many times. This chain's CDR3 is CSARPGNDNEKLFF. The CDR3 nucleotides read TGCAGTGCTAGACCCGGAAACGATAATGAAAAACTGTTTTTT. J is TRBJ1-4 and V is TRBV20-1; no reliable D call. The V gene's germline CDR1 is DFQATT and CDR2 SNEGSKA (reference sequence). This CDR3 region has 14 residues. V was pared by 2 bases and J by 4 bases, with 11 bases between.

In this sample, this clone turned up many times. The chain joins TRBV4-1 to TRBJ2-1, with 8 nucleotides matching TRBD2. V shed 1 base, J shed 9 bases, and the junction held 8 bases outside the gene matches. In germline, CDR1 is MGHRA, CDR2 YSYEKL. The CDR3 totals 15 residues. CDR3 protein: CASSQAREGYREQFF. CDR3 coding DNA: TGCGCCAGCAGCCAAGCCCGGGAGGGCTATCGTGAGCAGTTCTTC.

This clone was counted at least ten times. One end of the junction fails to match germline, which may point to a read error. Other DNA sequences in this specimen translate into the identical CDR3. The V and J genes are TRBV12-3 or TRBV12-4 and TRBJ1-1; D not certain. The CDR3 has 13 residues. As DNA, the CDR3 is TGTGCTAGCAGTTTCACTGCAAACACTGAAGCTTTCTTT. Translated, it gives CASSFTANTEAFF.

This clone was picked up many times. The V gene is TRBV6-1, the J gene TRBJ1-2, with TRBD1 matching 11 bases. Germline assignment: CDR1 MNHNS and CDR2 SASEGT. This CDR3 contains 16 residues. With V trimmed by 8 bases and J by 5 bases, 13 bases remained unmatched. CDR3 amino acids: CASGQSGQGASYGYTF. In nucleotides, the CDR3 is TGTGCCAGCGGCCAGTCTGGACAGGGGGCTTCTTATGGCTACACCTTC.

This clone was observed a handful of times. V is TRBV12-3 or TRBV12-4 and J is TRBJ2-2, with D perhaps matching TRBD1 or TRBD2 (5 bases each). V dropped 3 bases and J dropped 3 bases, with 8 bases sitting between them. CDR3 length equals 14 residues. CDR3 nucleotide sequence: TGTGCCAGCAGTTTGATGGGGGACACCGGGGAGCTGTTTTTT. Translation gives CASSLMGDTGELFF.

At least ten counts were recorded for this clone. The V gene is TRBV12-3 or TRBV12-4, the J gene TRBJ2-4; 15 bases fit TRBD2. There are 17 residues in the CDR3. J was trimmed by 9 bases and V by 6 bases; bases with no gene match: 12. The CDR3 spells CASSNGLAGGSSSIQYF. CDR3 nucleotide sequence: TGTGCCAGCAGCAATGGACTAGCGGGAGGGAGTTCAAGCATTCAGTACTTC.

This clone was counted at least ten times. J is TRBJ1-1 and V is TRBV20-1, with a tentative D call TRBD1 (6 bases). With 0 bases removed from V and 6 bases from J, the gap between germline ends came to 17 bases. This CDR3 is 15 amino acids long. Germline V gives CDR1 DFQATT, CDR2 SNEGSKA (reference sequence). The CDR3 DNA sequence: TGCAGTGCTAGAGATCCCGAGCTGGGGGGCCCTGAAGCTTTCTTT. Translating it yields CSARDPELGGPEAFF.

This clone was counted only a few times. This may stem from a read error, because a much larger clone lies one nucleotide away. V and J are TRBV20-1 and TRBJ2-1; perhaps TRBD2 as D (5 bases). CDR3 length: 13 residues. Germline CDR1 DFQATT, CDR2 SNEGSKA (reference sequence). The CDR3 region has the DNA TGCAGTGCAAGGAGGCCCTCCCACAATGAGCAGTTCTTC. Its protein product is CSARRPSHNEQFF.

This clone was seen at least ten times. A read error may explain this, as a much larger clone is one base away. The rearrangement uses TRBV6-2 or TRBV6-3 and TRBJ2-1; no firm D call. Between the trimmed V and J ends, which lost 6 bases and 8 bases, there was a span of 11 bases. This CDR3 contains 12 residues. The V gene's germline CDR1 is MNHEY and CDR2 SVGEGT. This chain's CDR3 is CASSLLVDEQFF. CDR3 nucleotides: TGTGCCAGCAGCCTCCTTGTCGATGAGCAGTTCTTC.

In its sample, this clone ranks as medium-sized. This chain uses TRBV6-1 with TRBJ2-7; 9 bases map to TRBD2. CDR3 size: 15 residues. Per the germline V gene, CDR1 is MNHNS and CDR2 is SASEGT. V gave up 5 bases and J gave up 6 bases; unmatched junction bases: 11. The CDR3 region is CASSPQREALTEQYF. CDR3 nucleotide sequence: TGTGCCAGCAGTCCCCAGCGGGAGGCTCTAACCGAGCAGTACTTC.

This clone was seen at least ten times. The CDR3 DNA follows: TGTGCCAGCAGCGTAGGTTCAAATGAAAAACTGTTTTTT. It is translated as CASSVGSNEKLFF. This chain joins TRBV9 and TRBJ1-4; D not certain. V dropped 0 bases and J dropped 5 bases, with 5 bases sitting between them. CDR3 length equals 13 residues. In germline, CDR1 is SGDLS, CDR2 YYNGEE.

This clone was picked up a small number of times. The rearrangement uses TRBV18 and TRBJ2-1; 10 positions match TRBD1. CDR3 length: 14 amino acids. Germline V gives CDR1 KGHSH, CDR2 LQKENI. V lost 3 bases and J lost 8; bases outside the gene matches: 4. This CDR3 reads CASSPGQGIDEQFF. The CDR3 DNA reads TGTGCCAGCTCACCGGGACAGGGGATCGATGAGCAGTTCTTC.

This chain links TRBV4-1 with TRBJ1-5, with TRBD1 as a possible D gene (5 bases). Germline V gene sequence: CDR1 MGHRA, CDR2 YSYEKL. The CDR3 sequence is 17 residues long. Trimming stripped 0 bases from V and 4 bases from J, with 16 bases between. CDR3 protein: CASSQDWGDLRNQPQHF. The CDR3 DNA is TGCGCCAGCAGCCAAGATTGGGGGGATTTGAGAAATCAGCCCCAGCATTTT.

This clone was observed many times. This chain uses TRBV20-1 with TRBJ2-5; 10 positions agree with TRBD2. CDR1 DFQATT and CDR2 SNEGSKA come from the germline V gene (reference sequence). This CDR3 is 19 amino acids long. V was pared by 0 bases and J by 5 bases, with 18 bases of the junction left unmatched. CDR3 sequence (DNA): TGCAGTGCTAGAGATGGGGAAGTCGCAAGCGGGGGGGTCGCGGAGACCCAGTACTTC. Amino acid sequence: CSARDGEVASGGVAETQYF.